The 4 T cell receptor beta chains reported below all come from one sample, sequenced in a study of T cell responses to AZD1222 COVID-19 vaccine. TCRdb keeps only in-frame clones here, not all; method: immunoSEQ multiplex PCR. The table records 45,000 to 70,000 clones, about 86% of them present only once. The sample was peripheral blood, taken on day 0 of AZD1222 vaccination. Receptors originate from an adult in good health.

The chain carries TRBV7-2 and TRBJ1-2; D may be TRBD1 (6 bases). CDR3 length equals 16 residues. Deletions cut 1 base from V and 1 base from J, with 13 bases between. Germline V gives CDR1 SGHTA, CDR2 FQGNSA. The CDR3 here is CASSLDRGGSNYGYTF. CDR3 sequence (DNA): TGTGCCAGCAGCTTAGATCGTGGGGGCAGTAACTATGGCTACACCTTC.

V and J are TRBV6-2 or TRBV6-3 and TRBJ1-2; D unresolved. The CDR3 sequence is 12 residues long. Germline CDR1 and CDR2: MNHEY and SVGEGT. Trimming left V 2 bases short and J 5 bases short, with 6 bases between. This chain's CDR3 is CASSYTEYGYTF. In DNA, the CDR3 is TGTGCCAGCAGTTACACCGAGTATGGCTACACCTTC.

The chain joins TRBV7-2 to TRBJ1-5; D possibly corresponds to TRBD1 (6 bases). Germline lookup yields CDR1 SGHTA and CDR2 FQGNSA. The CDR3 has 12 amino acids. Deletions cut 4 bases from V and 6 bases from J, with 7 bases between. The chain's CDR3 is CASSSQGQPQHF. CDR3 nucleotide sequence: TGTGCCAGCAGCTCACAGGGTCAGCCCCAGCATTTT.

The genes are TRBV7-3 and TRBJ1-4; a possible D gene is TRBD1 (5 bases). The CDR3 runs 16 residues. From germline, CDR1 is SGHTA and CDR2 FQGTGA. V was cut by 5 bases and J by 4 bases, with 17 bases left in between. The CDR3 DNA is TGTGCCAGCAGCCCCCCTTGGGCAGGGATTAATGAAAAACTGTTTTTT. This sequence encodes CASSPPWAGINEKLFF.